This passage covers 2 T cell receptor beta chains from one sample sequenced in a study of OX40 agonist ivuxolimab in advanced cancers. Measured with immunoSEQ multiplex PCR; TCRdb has only the in-frame clones, and not every one. The data show fewer than 85,000 clones, about nine tenths seen once. The sequences come from CD4+ or CD8+ T cells sorted from blood, collected in a trial of the OX40 agonist ivuxolimab. Every receptor here comes from an adult with an advanced solid tumor such as melanoma, head and neck, liver or kidney cancer.

The chain has TRBV9 and TRBJ1-1; D perhaps matches TRBD1 (5 bases). This CDR3 region has 14 residues. Trimming removed 0 bases at V and 5 bases at J, with 11 bases between. Germline V gene sequence: CDR1 SGDLS, CDR2 YYNGEE. CDR3 nucleotides: TGTGCCAGCAGCGTAGGGGGCAGGGAGACTGAAGCTTTCTTT. It translates to CASSVGGRETEAFF. The whole variable domain, filled in from reference TRBV9 and TRBJ1-1, reads DSGVTQTPKHLITATGQRVTLRCSPRSGDLSVYWYQQSLDQGLQFLIQYYNGEERAKGNILERFSAQQFPDLHSELNLSSLELGDSALYFCASSVGGRETEAFFGQGTRLTVV.

V usage is TRBV11-2 and J usage is TRBJ2-3, with 12 bases fitting TRBD2. The CDR3 loop spans 16 amino acids. Germline trimming cut 5 bases from V and 1 base from J; bases unmatched to any gene: 4. Germline assignment: CDR1 SGHAT and CDR2 FQNNGV. The CDR3 sequence: CASSSRLAGGTDTQYF. In DNA, the CDR3 is TGTGCCAGCAGCAGCAGACTAGCGGGGGGCACAGATACGCAGTATTTT.